These 27 T cell receptor beta chains originate from one sample sequenced in a study of cytotoxic CD8 clonotypes in ibrutinib-treated CLL. Here immunoSEQ multiplex PCR was the method, and the copy in TCRdb shows in-frame clones only, minus some. The sample holds around 310,000 clones, just under 80% seen once. This specimen consisted of PBMCs, obtained before ibrutinib treatment. The receptors shown here come from a human donor with chronic lymphocytic leukemia.

V gene TRBV2 combines with J gene TRBJ2-3; 15 bases align to TRBD2. CDR1 and CDR2 from the germline V gene are SNHLY and FYNNEI. The CDR3 is made up of 17 amino acids. After removal of 7 bases from V and 2 bases from J, the junction contained 7 bases not matched to a gene. Here the CDR3 DNA reads TGTGCCAGCATGAGGGGACTAGCGGGAGGCGTCACAGATACGCAGTATTTT. Translation gives CASMRGLAGGVTDTQYF.

The chain employs TRBV7-9 and TRBJ2-2; possibly TRBD2 for D (6 bases). From germline, CDR1 is SEHNR and CDR2 FQNEAQ (reference sequence). V was trimmed by 5 bases and J by 8 bases, leaving 15 bases between them. The CDR3 totals 14 residues. In nucleotides, the CDR3 is TGTGCCAGCAGCCTCCCCGGGGGATCTGGGGAGCTGTTTTTT. It is translated as CASSLPGGSGELFF.

This chain joins TRBV15 and TRBJ1-2; D call uncertain. The V and J ends lost 5 bases and 8 bases respectively, with 15 bases between them. The CDR3 runs to 13 residues. Germline V gives CDR1 LNHNV, CDR2 YYDKDF (reference sequence). CDR3 sequence: CATSRAGLGGYTF. CDR3 DNA: TGTGCCACCAGCCGCGCTGGGTTAGGAGGCTACACCTTC.

The chain joins TRBV9 to TRBJ1-1, with D hard to call. This CDR3 is 14 amino acids long. CDR1 is SGDLS, CDR2 YYNGEE, per germline. Deletions cut 0 bases from V and 1 base from J, with 7 bases between. CDR3 DNA: TGTGCCAGCAGCGTAGGGGGTCAGAACACTGAAGCTTTCTTT. Protein product: CASSVGGQNTEAFF.

J is TRBJ1-1 and V is TRBV15, with D unclear. CDR3 length equals 13 residues. Trimming removed 5 bases from V and 1 base from J, with 8 bases in between. Germline V lookup: CDR1 LNHNV, CDR2 YYDKDF (reference sequence). CDR3 in DNA: TGTGCCACCAGCTTTGCAGGGAACACTGAAGCTTTCTTT. Its translation: CATSFAGNTEAFF. Using reference TRBV15 and TRBJ1-1 for the parts outside the CDR3, the full variable domain is DAMVIQNPRYQVTQFGKPVTLSCSQTLNHNVMYWYQQKSSQAPKLLFHYYDKDFNNEADTPDNFQSRRPNTSFCFLDIRSPGLGDTAMYLCATSFAGNTEAFFGQGTRLTVV.

The CDR3 spells CASSLGESYEQYF. The CDR3 DNA reads TGTGCCAGCAGCTTAGGTGAGAGCTACGAGCAGTACTTC. The genes are TRBV7-6 and TRBJ2-7; D ambiguous. The length of the CDR3 is 13 residues. Germline CDR1 reads SGHVS; CDR2 reads FNYEAQ. Trimming took off 1 base at V and 3 bases at J, with 7 bases between the two ends.

V is TRBV5-1 and J is TRBJ2-7; tentative D call: TRBD2 (6 bases). Germline-derived CDR1 and CDR2 are SGHRS and YFSETQ. V dropped 4 bases and J dropped 3 bases, with 11 bases sitting between them. The CDR3 loop spans 13 amino acids. The CDR3 sequence is CASSGGVNYEQYF. The CDR3 nucleotides read TGCGCCAGCAGCGGCGGGGTAAACTACGAGCAGTACTTC.

In DNA form, the CDR3 reads TGTGCCAGCAGCGTTTATGCTTCTTTTTTATCGGGCGAGCAGTACTTC. Translation: CASSVYASFLSGEQYF. The chain employs TRBV9 and TRBJ2-7, with unresolved D. CDR1 SGDLS and CDR2 YYNGEE come from the germline V gene. This CDR3 contains 16 residues. Trimming removed 2 bases from V and 6 bases from J, with 21 bases in between.

In this sample, this clone turned up a few times. The rearrangement joins TRBV19 to TRBJ1-5; D gene unclear. V was trimmed by 3 bases and J by 3 bases, leaving 3 bases between them. Germline-derived CDR1 and CDR2 are LNHDA and SQIVND (reference sequence). The CDR3 is made up of 12 amino acids. The CDR3 region has the DNA TGTGCCAGTAGTATCTTCAATCAGCCCCAGCATTTT. Its translation is CASSIFNQPQHF.

J is TRBJ2-1 and V is TRBV18; no firm D call. From germline, CDR1 is KGHSH and CDR2 LQKENI. This CDR3 comprises 14 residues. Trimming cost V 2 bases and J 6 bases, with 11 bases left between them. The CDR3 is CASSPSNLFNEQFF. The CDR3 nucleotides read TGTGCCAGCTCACCATCAAACCTGTTCAATGAGCAGTTCTTC. The entire variable domain, with the rest obtained from reference TRBV18 and TRBJ2-1, is as follows: NAGVMQNPRHLVRRRGQEARLRCSPMKGHSHVYWYRQLPEEGLKFMVYLQKENIIDESGMPKERFSAEFPKEGPSILRIQQVVRGDSAAYFCASSPSNLFNEQFFGPGTRLTVL.

The rearrangement uses TRBV18 and TRBJ2-2; TRBD1 is a possible D gene (6 bases). This CDR3 region has 14 residues. Trimming took 3 bases from V and 5 from J, leaving 10 bases between them. Germline V CDR1 and CDR2: KGHSH, LQKENI. Here the CDR3 DNA reads TGTGCCAGCTCACCCTCAGGGGAGACCGGGGAGCTGTTTTTT. Amino acid sequence: CASSPSGETGELFF.

The CDR3 region is CASTPQLSYEQYF. The CDR3 nucleotides are TGTGCCAGCACCCCCCAGTTATCCTACGAGCAGTACTTC. This chain joins TRBV6-6 and TRBJ2-7; D not certain. Looked up from germline, CDR1 is MNHNY and CDR2 is SVGAGI (reference sequence). The CDR3 contains 13 residues. The V end lost 7 bases, the J end lost 1 base, and 11 bases lay between the germline ends.

This chain links TRBV7-9 with TRBJ2-1; the match to TRBD2 covers 9 bases. Looked up from germline, CDR1 is SEHNR and CDR2 is FQNEAQ (reference sequence). Losses at the gene ends were 1 base for V and 3 bases for J; bases not matched to a gene: 4. This CDR3 has 16 amino acids. CDR3 DNA sequence: TGTGCCAGCAGCTTAGTAATACTAGCGGGCTACAATGAGCAGTTCTTC. Its protein is CASSLVILAGYNEQFF.

This sequence joins TRBV5-1 and TRBJ2-1; 10 bases align to TRBD2. The germline V gene has CDR1 SGHRS and CDR2 YFSETQ. V trimming: 0 bases; J trimming: 6 bases; junction bases outside the gene matches: 3. This CDR3 spans 15 amino acids. The CDR3 region is CASSLEGLAPNEQFF. As DNA, the CDR3 is TGCGCCAGCAGCTTGGAGGGACTAGCGCCCAATGAGCAGTTCTTC.

This chain connects TRBV5-1 to TRBJ2-5; D unresolved. Germline-derived CDR1 and CDR2 are SGHRS and YFSETQ. The CDR3 sequence is 14 residues long. Trimming cost V 2 bases and J 2 bases, with 10 bases left between them. CDR3 bases: TGCGCCAGCAGCTTAGGATCGGGTCAAGAGACCCAGTACTTC. This gives the protein CASSLGSGQETQYF.

The chain links TRBV4-3 to TRBJ2-3, with 9 bases identical to TRBD2. The length of the CDR3 is 18 residues. V was pared by 0 bases and J by 0 bases, with 7 bases of the junction left unmatched. CDR1 and CDR2 (germline): LGHNA, YSLEER. CDR3 protein: CASSQDLTSGTSTDTQYF. The CDR3 DNA sequence: TGCGCCAGCAGCCAAGATTTGACTAGCGGTACTAGCACAGATACGCAGTATTTT.

V and J are TRBV7-2 and TRBJ1-2; weak D call: TRBD1 (5 bases). The CDR3 loop spans 13 amino acids. Deletions cut 3 bases from V and 4 bases from J, with 9 bases between. The V gene's germline CDR1 is SGHTA and CDR2 FQGNSA. The CDR3 protein is CASSLGGGYGYTF. CDR3 bases: TGTGCCAGCAGCTTGGGGGGTGGCTATGGCTACACCTTC.

The chain is built from TRBV15 and TRBJ2-5; 9 positions agree with TRBD2. Unmatched junction bases numbered 9, after V lost 8 bases and J lost 2 bases. Per germline, CDR1 LNHNV and CDR2 YYDKDF (reference sequence). This CDR3 is 15 amino acids long. The CDR3 here is CATRRDLAGQETQYF. The CDR3 DNA reads as TGTGCCACCCGGAGGGACCTAGCGGGACAAGAGACCCAGTACTTC.

This clone has only a few counts. The CDR3 DNA reads as TGCGCCAGCAGTGTGGGGGAGGGCCTGGGTGAGCAGTTCTTC. Residues: CASSVGEGLGEQFF. The V call is TRBV10-2, the J call TRBJ2-1; TRBD2 aligns across 7 bases. After removal of 4 bases from V and 9 bases from J, the junction contained 9 bases not matched to a gene. This CDR3 has 14 amino acids. Germline CDR1 is WSHSY and CDR2 is SAAADI.

This clone has a handful of counts. The chain couples TRBV4-3 to TRBJ2-3, with 10 bases lining up with TRBD2. The CDR3 runs to 15 residues. Per germline, CDR1 LGHNA and CDR2 YSLEER. V trimming: 6 bases; J trimming: 6 bases; junction bases outside the gene matches: 9. In DNA, the CDR3 is TGCGCCAGCAGTCTTAGCGGGAGGCCGTCCGATACGCAGTATTTT. Amino acid sequence: CASSLSGRPSDTQYF.

The chain uses TRBV29-1 and TRBJ2-7; 10 bases fit TRBD2. With V trimmed by 8 bases and J by 2 bases, 6 bases remained unmatched. The CDR3 totals 13 residues. CDR1 and CDR2 (germline): SQVTM, ANQGSEA. The CDR3 reads CSTRLAGTYEQYF. In DNA, the CDR3 is TGCAGCACGAGACTAGCGGGTACCTACGAGCAGTACTTC.

This chain links TRBV11-2 with TRBJ2-1; 10 bases map to TRBD2. Germline V lookup: CDR1 SGHAT, CDR2 FQNNGV. CDR3 length equals 16 residues. V lost 1 base to trimming and J lost 3 bases; unmatched junction nucleotides: 3. The CDR3 sequence: CASSLGSGRRYNEQFF. Here the CDR3 DNA reads TGTGCCAGCAGCTTAGGTAGCGGGAGGCGCTACAATGAGCAGTTCTTC. Based on the CDR3 plus reference TRBV11-2 and TRBJ2-1, the full variable domain is EAGVAQSPRYKIIEKRQSVAFWCNPISGHATLYWYQQILGQGPKLLIQFQNNGVVDDSQLPKDRFSAERLKGVDSTLKIQPAKLEDSAVYLCASSLGSGRRYNEQFFGPGTRLTVL.

This clone has a handful of counts. This chain links TRBV27 with TRBJ2-1; 9 bases align to TRBD2. V trimming: 5 bases; J trimming: 1 base; junction bases outside the gene matches: 9. The germline gives CDR1 MNHEY, CDR2 SMNVEV (reference sequence). The CDR3 extends over 17 amino acids. CDR3 protein: CASSALAGTPSYNEQFF. The CDR3 bases are TGTGCCAGCAGTGCACTAGCGGGTACTCCTTCCTACAATGAGCAGTTCTTC.

The genes are TRBV30 and TRBJ1-2, with D maybe TRBD1 (6 bases). In germline, CDR1 is GTSNPN, CDR2 SVGIG (reference sequence). The ends were cut back, 0 bases at V and 7 bases at J, with 15 bases in the middle. This CDR3 spans 14 amino acids. Here the CDR3 DNA reads TGTGCCTGGAGTGTAACCAGGGGAGAGAGTGGCTACACCTTC. Translated, it gives CAWSVTRGESGYTF.

The V call is TRBV19, the J call TRBJ2-3; unclear D gene. Trimming removed 5 bases at V and 1 base at J, with 7 bases between. Germline assignment: CDR1 LNHDA and CDR2 SQIVND (reference sequence). The CDR3 is 13 residues long. CDR3 loop: CASSHRGTDTQYF. Written as DNA, the CDR3 is TGTGCCAGTAGTCATAGAGGCACAGATACGCAGTATTTT.

The CDR3 protein is CASSLGTSGSRYEQYF. DNA for the CDR3: TGCGCCAGCAGCTTGGGAACTAGCGGGAGTCGCTACGAGCAGTACTTC. The chain recombines TRBV5-1 with TRBJ2-7; TRBD2 aligns across 11 bases. With V trimmed by 0 bases and J by 3 bases, 5 bases remained unmatched. CDR3 length: 16 residues. Germline V lookup: CDR1 SGHRS, CDR2 YFSETQ.

This clone came up once. The rearrangement joins TRBV4-3 to TRBJ2-3; D is undetermined. Germline CDR1 LGHNA, CDR2 YSLEER. The CDR3 extends over 12 amino acids. The V gene lost 3 bases and the J gene lost 6 bases, with 7 bases spanning the gap. CDR3 sequence: CASSHRSDTQYF. The CDR3 nucleotides read TGCGCCAGCAGCCATAGATCGGATACGCAGTATTTT.